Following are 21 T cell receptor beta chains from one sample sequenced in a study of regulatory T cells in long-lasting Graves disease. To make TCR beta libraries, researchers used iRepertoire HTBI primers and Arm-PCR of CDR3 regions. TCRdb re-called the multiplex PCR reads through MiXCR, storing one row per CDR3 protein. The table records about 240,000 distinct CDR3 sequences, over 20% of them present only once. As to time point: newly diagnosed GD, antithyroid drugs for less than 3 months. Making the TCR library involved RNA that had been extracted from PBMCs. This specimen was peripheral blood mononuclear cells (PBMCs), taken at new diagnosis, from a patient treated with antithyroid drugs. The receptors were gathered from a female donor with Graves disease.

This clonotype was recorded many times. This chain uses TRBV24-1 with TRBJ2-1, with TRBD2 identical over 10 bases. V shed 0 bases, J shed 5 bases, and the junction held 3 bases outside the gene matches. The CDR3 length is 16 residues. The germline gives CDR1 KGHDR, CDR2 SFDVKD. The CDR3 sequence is CATSDLALAGDNEQFF. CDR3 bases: TGTGCCACCAGTGATTTGGCTCTAGCGGGAGACAATGAGCAGTTCTTC.

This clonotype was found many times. Written as DNA, the CDR3 is TGCAGTGCTAAAAGGACGGTTTCCTACAATGAGCAGTTCTTC. The encoded protein is CSAKRTVSYNEQFF. V gene TRBV20-1 combines with J gene TRBJ2-1, with no clear D. Trimming left V 4 bases short and J 1 base short, with 11 bases between. This CDR3 has 14 amino acids. Germline CDR1 is DFQATT and CDR2 is SNEGSKA (reference sequence).

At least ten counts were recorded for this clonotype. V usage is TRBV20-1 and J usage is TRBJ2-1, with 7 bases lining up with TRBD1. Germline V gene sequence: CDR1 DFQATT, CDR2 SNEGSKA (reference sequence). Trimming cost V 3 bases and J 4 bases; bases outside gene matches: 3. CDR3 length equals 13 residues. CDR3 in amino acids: CSARETGYNEQFF. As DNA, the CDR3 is TGCAGTGCTAGGGAGACAGGGTACAATGAGCAGTTCTTC.

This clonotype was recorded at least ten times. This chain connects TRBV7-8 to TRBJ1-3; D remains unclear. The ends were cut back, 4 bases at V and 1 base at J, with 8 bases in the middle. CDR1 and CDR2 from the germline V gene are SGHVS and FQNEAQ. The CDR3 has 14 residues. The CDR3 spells CASSWVGSGNTIYF. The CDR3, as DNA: TGTGCCAGCAGCTGGGTTGGTTCTGGAAACACCATATATTTT.

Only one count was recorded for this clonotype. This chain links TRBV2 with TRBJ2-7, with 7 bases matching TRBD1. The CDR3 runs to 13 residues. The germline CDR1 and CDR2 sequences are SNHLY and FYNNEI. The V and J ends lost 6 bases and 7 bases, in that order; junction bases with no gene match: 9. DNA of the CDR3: TGTGCCAGCAGGCCCAACAGGGGAAGGGAGCAGTACTTC. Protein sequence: CASRPNRGREQYF.

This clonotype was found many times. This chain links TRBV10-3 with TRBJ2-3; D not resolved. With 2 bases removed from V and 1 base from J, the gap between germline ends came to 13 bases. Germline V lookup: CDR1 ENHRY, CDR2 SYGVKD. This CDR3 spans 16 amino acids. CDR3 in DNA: TGTGCCATCAGTGAGCACCGCGGAGAGGGCACAGATACGCAGTATTTT. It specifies CAISEHRGEGTDTQYF.

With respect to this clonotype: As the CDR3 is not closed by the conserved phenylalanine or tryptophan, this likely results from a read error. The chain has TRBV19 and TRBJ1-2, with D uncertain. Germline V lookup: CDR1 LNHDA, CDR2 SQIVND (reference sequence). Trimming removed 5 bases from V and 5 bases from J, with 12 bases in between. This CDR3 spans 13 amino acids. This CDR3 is CASSLIGGYGYTS. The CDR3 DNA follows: TGTGCCAGTAGTCTCATAGGTGGATATGGCTACACCTCC.

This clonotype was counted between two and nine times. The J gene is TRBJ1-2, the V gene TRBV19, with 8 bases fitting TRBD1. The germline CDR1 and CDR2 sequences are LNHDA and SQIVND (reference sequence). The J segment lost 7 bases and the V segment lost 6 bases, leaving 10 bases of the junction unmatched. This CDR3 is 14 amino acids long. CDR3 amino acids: CASRHQDRDGGYTF. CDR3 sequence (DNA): TGTGCCAGTAGGCACCAGGACAGGGACGGTGGCTACACCTTC.

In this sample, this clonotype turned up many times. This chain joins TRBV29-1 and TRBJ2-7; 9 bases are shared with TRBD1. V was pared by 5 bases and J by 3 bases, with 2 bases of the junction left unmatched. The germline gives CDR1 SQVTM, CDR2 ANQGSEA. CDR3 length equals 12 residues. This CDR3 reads CSVRGQGYEQYF. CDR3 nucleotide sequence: TGCAGCGTTCGGGGACAGGGCTACGAGCAGTACTTC.

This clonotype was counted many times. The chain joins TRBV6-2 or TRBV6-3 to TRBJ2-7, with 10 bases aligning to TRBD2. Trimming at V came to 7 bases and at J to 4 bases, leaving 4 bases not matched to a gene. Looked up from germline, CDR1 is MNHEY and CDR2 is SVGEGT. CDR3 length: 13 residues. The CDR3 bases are TGTGCCAGCACCGGACTAGCGGCGTACGAGCAGTACTTC. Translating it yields CASTGLAAYEQYF.

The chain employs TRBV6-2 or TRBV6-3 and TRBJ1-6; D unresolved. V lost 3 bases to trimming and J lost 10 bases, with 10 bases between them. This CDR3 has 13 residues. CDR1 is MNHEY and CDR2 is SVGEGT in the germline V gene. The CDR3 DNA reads TGTGCCAGCAGTTATTGGGCGCTCTCACCCCTCCACTTT. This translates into CASSYWALSPLHF.

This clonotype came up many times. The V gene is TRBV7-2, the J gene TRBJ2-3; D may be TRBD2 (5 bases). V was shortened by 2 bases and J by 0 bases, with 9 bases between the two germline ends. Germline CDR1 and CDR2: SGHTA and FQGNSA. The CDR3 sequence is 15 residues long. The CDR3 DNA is TGTGCCAGCAGCTTATATGGACTTAGCACAGATACGCAGTATTTT. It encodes CASSLYGLSTDTQYF.

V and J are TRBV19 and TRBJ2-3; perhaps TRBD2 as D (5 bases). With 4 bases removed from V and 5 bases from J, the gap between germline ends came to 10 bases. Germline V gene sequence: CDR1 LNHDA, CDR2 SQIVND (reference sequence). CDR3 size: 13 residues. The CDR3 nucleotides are TGTGCCAGTAGTAAGGAGGCGGGAGATACGCAGTATTTT. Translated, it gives CASSKEAGDTQYF.

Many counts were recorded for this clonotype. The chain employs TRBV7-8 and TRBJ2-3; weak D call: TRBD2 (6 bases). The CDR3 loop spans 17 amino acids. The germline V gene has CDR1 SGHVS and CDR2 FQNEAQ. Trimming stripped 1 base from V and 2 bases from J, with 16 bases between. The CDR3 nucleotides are TGTGCCAGCAGCTTAGGTTGGCCCGGGACTCACACAGATACGCAGTATTTT. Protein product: CASSLGWPGTHTDTQYF. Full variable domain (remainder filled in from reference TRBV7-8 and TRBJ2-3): GAGVSQSPRYKVAKRGQDVALRCDPISGHVSLFWYQQALGQGPEFLTYFQNEAQLDKSGLPSDRFFAERPEGSVSTLKIQRTQQEDSAVYLCASSLGWPGTHTDTQYFGPGTRLTVL.

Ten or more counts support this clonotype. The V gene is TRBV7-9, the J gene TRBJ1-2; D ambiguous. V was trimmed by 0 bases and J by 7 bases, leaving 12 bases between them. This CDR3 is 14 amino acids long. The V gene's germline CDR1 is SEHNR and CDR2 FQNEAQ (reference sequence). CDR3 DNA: TGTGCCAGCAGCTTAGCGACGGCCAGGAGTGGCTACACCTTC. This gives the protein CASSLATARSGYTF.

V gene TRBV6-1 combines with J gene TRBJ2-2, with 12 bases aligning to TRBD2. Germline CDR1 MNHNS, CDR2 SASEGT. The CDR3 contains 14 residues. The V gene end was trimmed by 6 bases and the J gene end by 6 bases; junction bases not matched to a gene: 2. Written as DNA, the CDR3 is TGTGCCAGCAGCCGACTAGCGGGAGCCGGGGAGCTGTTTTTT. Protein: CASSRLAGAGELFF.

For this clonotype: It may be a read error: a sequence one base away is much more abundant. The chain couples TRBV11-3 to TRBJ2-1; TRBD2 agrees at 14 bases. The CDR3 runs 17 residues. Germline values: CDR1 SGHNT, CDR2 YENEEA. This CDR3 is CASSLGLAGGLADEQSF. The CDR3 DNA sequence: TGTGCCAGCAGCTTAGGACTAGCGGGGGGGCTTGCGGATGAGCAGTCCTTC.

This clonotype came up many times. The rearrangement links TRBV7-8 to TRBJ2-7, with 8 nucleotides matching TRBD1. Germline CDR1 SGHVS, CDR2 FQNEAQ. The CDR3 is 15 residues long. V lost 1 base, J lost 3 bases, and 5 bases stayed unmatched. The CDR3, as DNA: TGTGCCAGCAGCTTAGTGGCAGGGGGCCTCTACGAGCAGTACTTC. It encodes CASSLVAGGLYEQYF.

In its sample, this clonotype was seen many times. The CDR3 reads CASSLLGLAGQETQYF. CDR3 DNA sequence: TGTGCCAGCAGCTTACTGGGACTAGCGGGCCAAGAGACCCAGTACTTC. The chain couples TRBV7-3 to TRBJ2-5; 12 bases align to TRBD2. With V trimmed by 2 bases and J by 1 base, 2 bases remained unmatched. This CDR3 has 16 residues. Germline CDR1 and CDR2: SGHTA and FQGTGA.

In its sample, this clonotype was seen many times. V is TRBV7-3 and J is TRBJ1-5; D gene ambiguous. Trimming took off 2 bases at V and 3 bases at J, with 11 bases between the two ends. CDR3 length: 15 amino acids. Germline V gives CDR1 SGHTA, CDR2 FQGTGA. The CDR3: CASSLSGTTNQPQHF. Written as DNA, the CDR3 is TGTGCCAGCAGCTTATCGGGCACCACCAATCAGCCCCAGCATTTT.

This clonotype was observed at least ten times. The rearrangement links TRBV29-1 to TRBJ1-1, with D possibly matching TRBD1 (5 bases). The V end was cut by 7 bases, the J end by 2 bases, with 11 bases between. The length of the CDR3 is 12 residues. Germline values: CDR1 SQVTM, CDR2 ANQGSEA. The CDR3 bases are TGCAGCGCCGAGGGACTAAACACTGAAGCTTTCTTT. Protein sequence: CSAEGLNTEAFF.